This T cell receptor (beta chain) was recorded in a study of T cells expressing NK-cell markers. Study at large: In sorted CD3+CD56+NKG2C+, CD3+CD56+NKG2C- and CD3+CD56-NKG2C+ T cells, TCR beta repertoires were obtained. Serological testing identified most of the eight sequenced donors as HCMV-seropositive and one as seronegative.

CDR1 MNHEY and CDR2 SVGAGI come from the germline V gene. The CDR3 has 13 amino acids. General study points: No clear determination of HCMV specificity was made for expanded NKG2C+ T cell clones.

Template switching by 5'RACE with UMIs generated the TCR beta cDNA. TCRdb derives one entry per CDR3 protein from the 5' RACE reads, leaving out DNA. This sample's table has 400,000 to 550,000 distinct CDR3 sequences. On this clonotype itself: Its target is not known.

The chain combines TRBV6-5 with TRBJ2-1. Sequenced material: blood T cells: a sorted CD56 or NKG2C T cell subset, CD4+ or CD8+ T cells, or bulk PBMC T cells (not recorded which). The clonotype originates from a woman between 18 and 69 years old in good health. The CDR3 reads CASSLAGNNEQFF.